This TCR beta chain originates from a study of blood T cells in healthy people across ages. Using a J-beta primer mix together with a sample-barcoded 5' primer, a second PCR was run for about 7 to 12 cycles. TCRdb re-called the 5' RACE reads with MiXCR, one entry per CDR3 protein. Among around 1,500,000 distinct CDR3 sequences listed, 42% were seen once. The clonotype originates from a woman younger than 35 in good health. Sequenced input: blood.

The CDR3 nucleotides are TGCGCCAGCAGCTTCCTGGAAGTGACAGATACGCAGTATTTT. Protein product: CASSFLEVTDTQYF. The chain couples TRBV5-1 to TRBJ2-3, with D hard to call. The germline CDR1 and CDR2 sequences are SGHRS and YFSETQ. CDR3 length equals 14 residues. Trimming cost V 2 bases and J 3 bases, with 10 bases left between them.